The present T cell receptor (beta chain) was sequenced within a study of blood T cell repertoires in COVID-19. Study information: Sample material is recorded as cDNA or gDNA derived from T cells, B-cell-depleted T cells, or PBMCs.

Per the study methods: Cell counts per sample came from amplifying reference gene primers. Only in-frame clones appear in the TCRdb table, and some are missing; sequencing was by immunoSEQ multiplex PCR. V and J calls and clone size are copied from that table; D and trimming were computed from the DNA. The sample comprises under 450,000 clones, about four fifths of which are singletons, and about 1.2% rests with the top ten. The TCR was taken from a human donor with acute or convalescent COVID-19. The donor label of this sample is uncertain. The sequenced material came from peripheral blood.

Here the CDR3 reads CAWSVTGFEKLFF. For the CDR3, the DNA is TGTGCCTGGAGTGTAACAGGATTTGAAAAACTGTTTTTT. The chain has TRBV30 and TRBJ1-4, with a weak D call TRBD1 (5 bases). The CDR3 loop spans 13 amino acids. Germline V gene sequence: CDR1 GTSNPN, CDR2 SVGIG (reference sequence). Between the trimmed V and J ends, which lost 0 bases and 7 bases, there was a span of 9 bases.